This T cell receptor (beta chain) comes out of a study of control samples from healthy donors and cancer patients. Assay used: immunoSEQ multiplex PCR; TCRdb lists only in-frame clones, some missing. The sample lists around 110,000 clones; more than 85% were seen once. CDR3 length: 16 residues. Germline-derived CDR1 and CDR2 are LNHDA and SQIVND (reference sequence). Trimming stripped 8 bases from V and 5 bases from J, with 21 bases between. V gene TRBV19 combines with J gene TRBJ1-4; TRBD1 is a possible D gene (5 bases). Sequenced: blood. This clonotype originated in a man aged 25 to 40 in good health. As DNA, the CDR3 is TGTGCCAGTGGGGCCGGGCCCGGCGAGAGGAATGAAAAACTGTTTTTT. It encodes CASGAGPGERNEKLFF. Together with reference TRBV19 and TRBJ1-4, the CDR3 gives the full variable domain: DGGITQSPKYLFRKEGQNVTLSCEQNLNHDAMYWYRQDPGQGLRLIYYSQIVNDFQKGDIAEGYSVSREKKESFPLTVTSAQKNPTAFYLCASGAGPGERNEKLFFGSGTQLSVL.